Listed below are T cell receptor beta chains from one sample, sequenced in a study of CD8 T cells in Susac syndrome. MiXCR, run by TCRdb on the immunoSEQ multiplex PCR reads, gives a single entry per CDR3 protein. The sample includes tens of thousands of distinct CDR3 sequences, 93% of them seen just once. The sequenced material came from CD8+ T cells from PBMCs. Receptors were obtained from a human donor with Susac syndrome. Each CDR3 is given with its conserved first and last residue. Fields, in order: D gene, V gene, clone size, J gene, CDR3 DNA, CDR3 protein. The D gene is left open where the match is weak. Clone size is stated in some rows and not others, as once, few, many or a class when expanded.

>.|TRBV5-1|once|TRBJ1-1
TGCGCCAGCAGCTTGGAGTTCGTCGGTCCTGAAGCTTTCTTT
CASSLEFVGPEAFF
>TRBD1|TRBV6-2/TRBV6-3|.|TRBJ1-1
TGTGCCAGCAATCGACAGGGTCGAGCTTTCTTT
CASNRQGRAFF
>.|TRBV7-9|.|TRBJ1-1
TGTGCCAGCAGTCGACCCGGGACAAACACTGAAGCTTTCTTT
CASSRPGTNTEAFF
>TRBD2|TRBV2|.|TRBJ2-3
TGTGCCAGCAGTGATCCGCGGGAGGGGGCAGATACGCAGTATTTT
CASSDPREGADTQYF
>TRBD2|TRBV10-2|.|TRBJ2-2
TGCGCCAGCAGCGAGTGGGGTCTAGCGGTGAACACCGGGGAGCTGTTTTTT
CASSEWGLAVNTGELFF
>TRBD2|TRBV7-2|.|TRBJ2-7
TGTGCCAGCAGCTTTAGCGGGGGGTACAGCTCCTACGAGCAGTACTTC
CASSFSGGYSSYEQYF
>TRBD1|TRBV7-9|.|TRBJ1-2
TGTGCCAGCAGCTCCACGACAGGGATTAACTATGGCTACACCTTC
CASSSTTGINYGYTF
>.|TRBV5-1|.|TRBJ2-7
TGCGCCAGCAGCTTGGCGGGGCTCTCCTACGAGCAGTACTTC
CASSLAGLSYEQYF
>TRBD2|TRBV7-6|.|TRBJ2-1
TGTGCCAGCAGCTTAAGGACCCTAGCGGGGGGTATCTATAACAATGAGCAGTTCTTC
CASSLRTLAGGIYNNEQFF
>TRBD1|TRBV7-9|.|TRBJ2-1
TGTGCCAGCAGGCCGGGACAGGGGGTCTACAATGAGCAGTTCTTC
CASRPGQGVYNEQFF
>TRBD2|TRBV20-1|.|TRBJ2-3
TGCAGTGCTAGAGTCGGGGGGGCTAGCACAGATACGCAGTATTTT
CSARVGGASTDTQYF